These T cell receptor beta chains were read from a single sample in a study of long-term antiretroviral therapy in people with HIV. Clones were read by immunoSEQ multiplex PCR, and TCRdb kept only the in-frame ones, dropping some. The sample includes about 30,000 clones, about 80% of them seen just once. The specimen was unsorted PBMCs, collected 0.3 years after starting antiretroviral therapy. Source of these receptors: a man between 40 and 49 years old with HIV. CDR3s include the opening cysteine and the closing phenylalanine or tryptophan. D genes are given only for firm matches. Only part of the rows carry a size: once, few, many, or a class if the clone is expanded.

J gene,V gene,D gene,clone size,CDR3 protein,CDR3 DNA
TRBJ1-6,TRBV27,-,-,CASSLSGTYNSPLHF,TGTGCCAGCAGTTTAAGCGGGACCTATAATTCACCCCTCCACTTT
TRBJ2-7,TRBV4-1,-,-,CASSQEQRYEQYF,TGCGCCAGCAGCCAAGAGCAGCGGTACGAGCAGTACTTC
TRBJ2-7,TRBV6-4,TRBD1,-,CASRAGTGLYEQYF,TGTGCCAGCAGAGCCGGGACAGGGCTCTACGAGCAGTACTTC
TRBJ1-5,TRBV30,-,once,CAWSVHGSNQPQHF,TGTGCCTGGAGTGTACATGGTTCCAATCAGCCCCAGCATTTT
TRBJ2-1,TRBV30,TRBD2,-,CAWSGGLAGKQFF,TGTGCCTGGAGTGGAGGACTAGCGGGAAAGCAGTTCTTC
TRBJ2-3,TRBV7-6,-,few,CASSRDRGRGTDTQYF,TGTGCCAGCAGCCGAGATCGGGGGAGGGGGACAGATACGCAGTATTTT
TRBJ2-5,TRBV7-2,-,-,CASSFASIESQYF,TGTGCCAGCAGCTTCGCCAGCATAGAATCCCAGTACTTC
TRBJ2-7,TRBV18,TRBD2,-,CASSPPSGVSYEQYF,TGTGCCAGCTCACCGCCTAGCGGGGTCTCCTACGAGCAGTACTTC
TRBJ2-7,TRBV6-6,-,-,CASSYPDSSRPYEQYF,TGTGCCAGCAGTTACCCGGACTCATCTCGTCCCTACGAGCAGTACTTC
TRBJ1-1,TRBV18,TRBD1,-,CASSPGTGWTEAFF,TGTGCCAGCTCACCCGGGACAGGGTGGACTGAAGCTTTCTTT
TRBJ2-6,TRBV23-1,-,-,CASSQSRRLPPGANVLTF,TGCGCCAGCAGTCAATCTCGCAGACTTCCCCCTGGGGCCAACGTCCTGACTTTC
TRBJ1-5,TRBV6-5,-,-,CASSTERGGQPQHF,TGTGCCAGCTCCACCGAACGGGGAGGCCAGCCCCAGCATTTT
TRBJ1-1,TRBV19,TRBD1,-,CASTKQGRLNTEAFF,TGTGCCAGTACTAAACAGGGGAGGCTTAACACTGAAGCTTTCTTT
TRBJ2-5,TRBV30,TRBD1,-,CAWSLPGQRQTQYF,TGTGCCTGGAGTCTACCGGGACAGAGACAGACCCAGTACTTC
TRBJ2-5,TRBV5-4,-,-,CASSFRGPEAQYF,TGTGCCAGCAGCTTCAGGGGTCCGGAGGCCCAGTACTTC
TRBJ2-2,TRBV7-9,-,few,CASSARGTGELFF,TGTGCCAGCAGCGCCAGGGGTACCGGGGAGCTGTTTTTT
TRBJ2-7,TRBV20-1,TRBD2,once,CSASGGREQYF,TGCAGTGCTTCGGGGGGGAGAGAGCAGTACTTC
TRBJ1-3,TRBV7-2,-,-,CASSLRGGGNTIYF,TGTGCCAGCAGCTTACGGGGAGGGGGAAACACCATATATTTT